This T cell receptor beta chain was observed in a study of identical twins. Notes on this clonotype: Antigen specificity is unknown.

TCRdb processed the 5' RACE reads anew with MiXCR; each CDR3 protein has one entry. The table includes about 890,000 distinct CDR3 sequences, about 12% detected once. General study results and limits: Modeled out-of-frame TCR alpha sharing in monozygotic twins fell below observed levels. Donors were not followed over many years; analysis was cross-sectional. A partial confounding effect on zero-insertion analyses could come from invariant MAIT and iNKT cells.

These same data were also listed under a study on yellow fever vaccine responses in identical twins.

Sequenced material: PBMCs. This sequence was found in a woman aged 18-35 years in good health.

The DNA for the CDR3 is TGCGCCAGCAGCTTGGTGGCTAGCGGGGGCCCCCAGGATACGCAGTATTTT. Encoded protein: CASSLVASGGPQDTQYF. This chain joins TRBV5-1 and TRBJ2-3; 10 bases fit TRBD2. V lost 0 bases to trimming and J lost 6 bases; unmatched junction nucleotides: 10. The CDR3 sequence is 17 residues long. Looked up from germline, CDR1 is SGHRS and CDR2 is YFSETQ.